The entry below describes one T cell receptor (beta chain). The data were produced by immunoSEQ multiplex PCR, yet TCRdb's version contains in-frame clones alone and is incomplete. The sample carries about 400,000 clones, 80% to 90% recorded once. This entry comes from a study of blood T cell repertoires in COVID-19. The CDR3 is 13 residues long. V lost 3 bases and J 4 bases, leaving 9 bases between the germline ends. Per the germline V gene, CDR1 is GTSNPN and CDR2 is SVGIG (reference sequence). This TCR was recovered from a man aged 35-49 years with acute or convalescent COVID-19. The gene calls are TRBV30 and TRBJ1-4; weak D call: TRBD1 (6 bases). Sequencing was carried out using peripheral blood. Here the CDR3 reads CAWRGAYNEKLFF. The CDR3 bases are TGTGCCTGGAGGGGGGCTTATAATGAAAAACTGTTTTTT.